The sequence of this TCR beta chain was determined in a study of shared clonotypes between healthy human individuals (TCRdb year 2020). Some background on the complete study: A few men and a couple of women, aged 18 to 49 years, made up the cohort. For each donor, CD4 naive and CD4 memory were each given three plates, CD8 naive was given two plates, and CD8 memory was given one plate. To estimate repertoire size and how much clonotype sharing occurs between individuals, the study deeply sequenced the blood TCR repertoires of roughly 5 healthy adults. Libraries were prepared and TCR repertoires were sequenced by different laboratories using diverse techniques, in order to increase sequencing depth and limit assay-specific biases. Leukapheresis yielded between about 0.9 and 8.9 billion PBMCs per donor.

In the case of this clone: Its cognate antigen has yet to be identified. No base qualities exist here, and no much larger clone lies one base off it.

TCR CDR3 regions were amplified from genomic DNA by multiplex PCR using the deep immunoSEQ assay. Genomic DNA extracted from each cell subset was distributed evenly over all wells of several immunoSEQ 96-well plates, and each plate served as one replicate. For sorted subsets, 200 to 250 ng genomic DNA, equal to approximately 30,000 T cell genomes, was loaded into each replicate PCR. The purified libraries were quantified using a Qubit 3.0 fluorometer, sized with a Bioanalyzer 2100, and then quantified again using the KAPA Library Quantification kit. Each immunoSEQ 96-well plate was sequenced on its own single-read 150-cycle Illumina NextSeq 550 flow cell. As for how the authors treated the data: Because only junctional sequences without quality scores were contained in the immunoSEQ output, filtering matching that applied to full-length reads could not be performed. Sequences were annotated with PyIR, a Python wrapper for IgBLAST v1.9, and V/J genes and CDR3 were assigned using IMGT germline references. Reads were removed for weak V/J assignments (E-value above 1e-6), missing CDR3, stop codons, out-of-frame junctions, or ambiguous translated residues. V3J clonotypes were defined by identical inferred V gene, J gene, and CDR3 amino acid sequence. Percentage overlap between repertoires was computed as shared unique clonotypes divided by the size of the smaller repertoire. Richness of each repertoire was evaluated using RTK rarefaction, the Chao1 estimator, and Recon v2.1 estimates of unobserved clonotypes. Generation probabilities were computed with OLGA for all TCRbeta clonotypes obtained by the gDNA method from a few donors. TCRdb obtained this table from immuneACCESS and retained in-frame rearrangements with V and J assigned. These tables miss some clones; where compared with another copy, unresolved V genes account for less than half of the shortfall, and the remainder is unexplained. V and J calls and clone size follow that table, whereas D and trimming were derived from the DNA. A total of about 2.2 million clones appear in this sample, approximately 92% of them only once. The ten largest clonotypes hold less than 2% of the sample.

CD8 naive samples were obtained by positive selection for CCR7 among CD45RO-negative cells, yielding a CD45RA+CCR7+ population from which TemRA cells were excluded. Healthy HIV-negative adults with no recently reported acute infections or vaccinations were included as donors. Every donor was a Caucasian adult residing in Nashville, Tennessee, USA. After blood collection by leukapheresis, PBMCs were isolated using Ficoll-Histopaque density gradient centrifugation and then cryopreserved in the vapor phase of liquid nitrogen. Analytical flow cytometry was used to check the purity and quantity of each magnetically sorted T cell population. Each sorted fraction had its genomic DNA isolated and then quantified by UV absorbance on a Nanodrop 2000c. Study-wide findings and limitations: The genetic and exposure-history diversity represented was limited by the small number of donors. Rarefaction of sorted-subset datasets indicated incomplete sequencing despite the large sequencing depth. Sharing across a few donors was observed for about 5% of naive CD4, less than 4% of naive CD8, about 2.5% of memory CD4, and roughly 0.4% of memory CD8 clonotypes. Based on pairwise subsampling, the degree of clonotype sharing among donors was expected to be affected by sequencing depth. Larger estimated clonotype richness was generally found for naive subsets than for memory subsets. Only blood was sampled, and tissue TCR repertoires likely differ from those in blood. Compared with non-shared clonotypes, the clonotypes found in all four sorted-subset donors had higher generation probabilities.

The CDR3 goes from the cysteine to the phenylalanine over 12 residues. Just the 36-base CDR3 DNA is kept, in frame starting at base 1. The junction carries 18 bases between V and J, which are trimmed by 4 bases and 14 bases respectively. Reading the germline V gene gives CDR1 SGHRS and CDR2 YFSETQ. The sequence derives from a young man in good health. Some clones in this sample may be carry-over from other donors' samples. The V and J segments used are TRBV5-1 and TRBJ1-2; perhaps TRBD1 is the D gene, with 5 bases matching. The sequenced sample consisted of naive CD8+ T cells from PBMCs. The intended sense of this specimen's cell subset or site label: CD45RA+CCR7+. The sequenced DNA: TGCGCCAGCAGCAACCTTCAGGACACCCTGACCTTC. Its protein product is CASSNLQDTLTF.